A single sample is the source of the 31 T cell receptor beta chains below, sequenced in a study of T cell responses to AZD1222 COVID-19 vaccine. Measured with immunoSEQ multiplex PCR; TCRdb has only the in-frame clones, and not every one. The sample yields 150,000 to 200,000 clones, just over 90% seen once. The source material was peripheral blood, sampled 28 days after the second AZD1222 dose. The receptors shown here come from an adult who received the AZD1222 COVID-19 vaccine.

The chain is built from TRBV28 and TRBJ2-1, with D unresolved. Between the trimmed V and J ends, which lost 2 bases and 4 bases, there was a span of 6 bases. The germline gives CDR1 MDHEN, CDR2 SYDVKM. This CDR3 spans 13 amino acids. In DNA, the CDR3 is TGTGCCAGCAGTTTACAGACTTACAATGAGCAGTTCTTC. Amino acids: CASSLQTYNEQFF.

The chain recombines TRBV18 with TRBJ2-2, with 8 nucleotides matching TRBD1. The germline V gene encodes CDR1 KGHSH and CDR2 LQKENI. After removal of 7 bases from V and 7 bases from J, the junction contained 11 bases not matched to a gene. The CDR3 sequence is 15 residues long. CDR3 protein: CASLDRDRRDGELFF. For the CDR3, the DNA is TGTGCCAGCTTGGATCGGGACAGGCGTGACGGGGAGCTGTTTTTT. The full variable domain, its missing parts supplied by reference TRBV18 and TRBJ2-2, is NAGVMQNPRHLVRRRGQEARLRCSPMKGHSHVYWYRQLPEEGLKFMVYLQKENIIDESGMPKERFSAEFPKEGPSILRIQQVVRGDSAAYFCASLDRDRRDGELFFGEGSRLTVL.

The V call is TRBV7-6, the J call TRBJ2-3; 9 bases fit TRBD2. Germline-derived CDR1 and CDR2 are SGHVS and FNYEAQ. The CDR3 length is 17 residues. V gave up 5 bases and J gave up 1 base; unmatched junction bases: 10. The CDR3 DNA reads TGTGCCAGCAGCCCCAGAGTAGCGGGGGACGGCACAGATACGCAGTATTTT. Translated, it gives CASSPRVAGDGTDTQYF.

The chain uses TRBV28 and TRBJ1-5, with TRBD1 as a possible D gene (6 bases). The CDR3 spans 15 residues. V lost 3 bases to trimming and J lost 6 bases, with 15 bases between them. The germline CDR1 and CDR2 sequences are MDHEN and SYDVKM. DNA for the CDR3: TGTGCCAGCAGTTTGTTCAGGGGAGAAAGTCAGCCCCAGCATTTT. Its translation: CASSLFRGESQPQHF.

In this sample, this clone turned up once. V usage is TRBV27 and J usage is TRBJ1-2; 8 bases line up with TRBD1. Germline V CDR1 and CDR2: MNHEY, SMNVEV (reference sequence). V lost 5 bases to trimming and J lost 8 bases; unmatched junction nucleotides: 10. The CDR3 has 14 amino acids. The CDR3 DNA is TGTGCCAGCAGTCCGGGCAGGGGGCGGAGGGGCTACACCTTC. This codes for CASSPGRGRRGYTF.

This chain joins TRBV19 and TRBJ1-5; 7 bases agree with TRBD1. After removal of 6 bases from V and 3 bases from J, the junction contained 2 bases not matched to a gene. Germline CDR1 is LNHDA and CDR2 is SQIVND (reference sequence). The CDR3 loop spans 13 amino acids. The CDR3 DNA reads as TGTGCCAGTAGGGACAGGCTCAATCAGCCCCAGCATTTT. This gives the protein CASRDRLNQPQHF.

The CDR3 DNA follows: TGCAGTGCTAGTAAAACGACAGGTGAAGCTTTCTTT. As protein: CSASKTTGEAFF. V is TRBV20-1 and J is TRBJ1-1; a possible D gene is TRBD1 (6 bases). The length of the CDR3 is 12 residues. V lost 3 bases and J lost 7, with 12 bases in between. CDR1 and CDR2 from the germline V gene are DFQATT and SNEGSKA (reference sequence).

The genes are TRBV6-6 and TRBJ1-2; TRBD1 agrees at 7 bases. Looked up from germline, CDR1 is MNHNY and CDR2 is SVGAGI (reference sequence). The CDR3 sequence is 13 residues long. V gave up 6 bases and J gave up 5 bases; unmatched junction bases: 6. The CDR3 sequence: CASRSGTEYGYTF. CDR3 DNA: TGTGCCAGCAGATCCGGGACAGAGTATGGCTACACCTTC.

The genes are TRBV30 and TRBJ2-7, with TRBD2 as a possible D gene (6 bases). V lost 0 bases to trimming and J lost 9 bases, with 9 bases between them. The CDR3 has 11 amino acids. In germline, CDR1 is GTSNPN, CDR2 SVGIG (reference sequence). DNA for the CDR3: TGTGCCTGGAGTGTTGGGGGGTGGCAGTACTTC. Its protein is CAWSVGGWQYF.

CDR3 sequence: CASNPGQNSPLHF. The CDR3, as DNA: TGTGCCAGTAACCCCGGCCAGAATTCACCCCTCCACTTT. J is TRBJ1-6 and V is TRBV19; D gene uncertain. Germline V gene lookup returns CDR1 LNHDA and CDR2 SQIVND (reference sequence). The CDR3 is 13 amino acids. Trimming stripped 7 bases from V and 7 bases from J, with 11 bases between.

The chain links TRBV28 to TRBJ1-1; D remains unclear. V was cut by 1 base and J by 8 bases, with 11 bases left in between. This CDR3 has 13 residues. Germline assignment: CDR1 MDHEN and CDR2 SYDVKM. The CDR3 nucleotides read TGTGCCAGCAGTTTATTCGGGCAGGACGAAGCTTTCTTT. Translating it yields CASSLFGQDEAFF.

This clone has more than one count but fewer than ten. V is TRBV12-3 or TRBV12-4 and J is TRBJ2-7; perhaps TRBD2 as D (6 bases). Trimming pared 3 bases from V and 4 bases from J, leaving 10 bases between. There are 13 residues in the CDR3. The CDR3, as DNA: TGTGCCAGCAGTTTGGGGACTTCGTACGAGCAGTACTTC. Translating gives CASSLGTSYEQYF.

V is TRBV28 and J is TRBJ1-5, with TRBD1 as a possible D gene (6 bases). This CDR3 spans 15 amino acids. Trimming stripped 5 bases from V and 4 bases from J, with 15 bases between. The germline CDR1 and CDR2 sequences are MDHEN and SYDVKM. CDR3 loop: CASSNTGMMNQPQHF. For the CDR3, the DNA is TGTGCCAGCAGTAACACAGGGATGATGAATCAGCCCCAGCATTTT.

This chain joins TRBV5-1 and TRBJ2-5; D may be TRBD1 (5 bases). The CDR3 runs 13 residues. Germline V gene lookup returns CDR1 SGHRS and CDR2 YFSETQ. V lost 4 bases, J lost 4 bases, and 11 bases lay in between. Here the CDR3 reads CASSRQGAETQYF. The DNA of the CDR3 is TGCGCCAGCAGCCGCCAAGGGGCAGAGACCCAGTACTTC.

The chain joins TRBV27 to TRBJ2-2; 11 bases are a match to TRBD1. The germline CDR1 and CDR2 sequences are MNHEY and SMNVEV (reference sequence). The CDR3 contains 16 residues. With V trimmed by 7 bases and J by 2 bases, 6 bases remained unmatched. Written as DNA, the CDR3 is TGTGCCAGCACCCCCGGGACAGGGGGTAACACCGGGGAGCTGTTTTTT. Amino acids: CASTPGTGGNTGELFF.

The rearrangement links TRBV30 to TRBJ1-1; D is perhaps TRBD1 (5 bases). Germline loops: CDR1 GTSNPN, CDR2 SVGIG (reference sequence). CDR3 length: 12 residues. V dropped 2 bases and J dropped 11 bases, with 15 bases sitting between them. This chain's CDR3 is CAWSRDARLAFF. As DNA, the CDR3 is TGTGCCTGGAGTAGGGACGCAAGGCTGGCTTTCTTT.

The CDR3 loop is CASSLRRDVNEQFF. CDR3 coding DNA: TGTGCCAGCAGCCTTCGCAGGGATGTCAATGAGCAGTTCTTC. The J gene is TRBJ2-1, the V gene TRBV3-1 (or the pseudogene TRBV3-2); D may be TRBD1 (5 bases). V lost 4 bases and J lost 6, with 13 bases in between. This CDR3 has 14 residues. Germline V gene sequence: CDR1 LGHDT, CDR2 YNNKEL (reference sequence).

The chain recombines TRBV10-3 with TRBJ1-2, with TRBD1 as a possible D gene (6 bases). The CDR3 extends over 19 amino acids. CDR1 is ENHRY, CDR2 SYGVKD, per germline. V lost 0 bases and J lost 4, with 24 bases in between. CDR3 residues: CAISESARAGDLPAYGYTF. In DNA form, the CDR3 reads TGTGCCATCAGTGAGTCGGCTCGGGCAGGGGACTTACCGGCCTATGGCTACACCTTC.

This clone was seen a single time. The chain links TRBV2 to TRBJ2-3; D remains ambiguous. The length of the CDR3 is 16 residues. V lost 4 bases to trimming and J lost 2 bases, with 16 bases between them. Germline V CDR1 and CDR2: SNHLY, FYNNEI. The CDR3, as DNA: TGTGCCAGCAGTGGGGTTATAGGGTTTATCACAGATACGCAGTATTTT. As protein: CASSGVIGFITDTQYF.

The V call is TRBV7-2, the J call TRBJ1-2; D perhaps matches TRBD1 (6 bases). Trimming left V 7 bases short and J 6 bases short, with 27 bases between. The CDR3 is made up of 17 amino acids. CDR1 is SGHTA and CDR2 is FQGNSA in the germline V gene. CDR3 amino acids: CASIHLPGAGATDGYTF. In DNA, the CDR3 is TGTGCCAGCATCCACCTCCCTGGGGCAGGGGCCACAGATGGCTACACCTTC.

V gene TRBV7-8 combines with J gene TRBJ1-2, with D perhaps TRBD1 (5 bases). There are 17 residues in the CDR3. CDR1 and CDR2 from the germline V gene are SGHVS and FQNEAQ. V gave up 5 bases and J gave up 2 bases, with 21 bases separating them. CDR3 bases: TGTGCCAGCAGCCGTAGTTTTTCGGGGGATTCAAACTATGGCTACACCTTC. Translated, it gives CASSRSFSGDSNYGYTF.

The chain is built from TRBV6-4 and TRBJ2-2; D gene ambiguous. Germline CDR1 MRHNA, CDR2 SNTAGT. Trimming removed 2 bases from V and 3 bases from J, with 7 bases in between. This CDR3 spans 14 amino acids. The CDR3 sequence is CASSDGLDTGELFF. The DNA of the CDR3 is TGTGCCAGCAGTGACGGTCTTGACACCGGGGAGCTGTTTTTT.

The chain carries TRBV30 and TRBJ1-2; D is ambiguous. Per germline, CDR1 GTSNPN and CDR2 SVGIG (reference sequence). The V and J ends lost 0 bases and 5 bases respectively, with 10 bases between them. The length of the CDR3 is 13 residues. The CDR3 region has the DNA TGTGCCTGGAGTGTGGCGGGGAGGTATGGCTACACCTTC. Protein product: CAWSVAGRYGYTF. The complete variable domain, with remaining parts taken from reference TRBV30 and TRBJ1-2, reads SQTIHQWPATLVQPVGSPLSLECTVEGTSNPNLYWYRQAAGRGLQLLFYSVGIGQISSEVPQNLSASRPQDRQFILSSKKLLLSDSGFYLCAWSVAGRYGYTFGSGTRLTVV.

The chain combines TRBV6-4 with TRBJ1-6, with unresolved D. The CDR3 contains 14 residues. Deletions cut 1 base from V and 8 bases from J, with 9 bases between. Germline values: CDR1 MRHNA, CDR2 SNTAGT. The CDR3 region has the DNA TGTGCCAGCAGTGACTTGGGTACACATTCACCCCTCCACTTT. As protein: CASSDLGTHSPLHF.

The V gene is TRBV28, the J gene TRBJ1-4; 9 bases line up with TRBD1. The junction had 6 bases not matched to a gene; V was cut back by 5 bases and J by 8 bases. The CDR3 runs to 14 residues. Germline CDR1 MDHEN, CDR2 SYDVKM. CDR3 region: CASSLGQGQEKLFF. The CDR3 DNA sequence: TGTGCCAGCAGTCTCGGACAGGGGCAGGAAAAACTGTTTTTT.

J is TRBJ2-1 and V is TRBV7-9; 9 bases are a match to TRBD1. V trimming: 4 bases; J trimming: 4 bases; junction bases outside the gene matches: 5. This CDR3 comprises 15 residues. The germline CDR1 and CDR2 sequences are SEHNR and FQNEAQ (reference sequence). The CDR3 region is CASSYVDRGYNEQFF. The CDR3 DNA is TGTGCCAGCAGCTACGTGGACAGGGGATACAATGAGCAGTTCTTC.

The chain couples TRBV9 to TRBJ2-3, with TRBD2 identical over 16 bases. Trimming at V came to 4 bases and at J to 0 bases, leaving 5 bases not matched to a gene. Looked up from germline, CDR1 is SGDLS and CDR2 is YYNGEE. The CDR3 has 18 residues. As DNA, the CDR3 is TGTGCCAGCAGCACGGGACTAGCGGGGGGGCCCAGCACAGATACGCAGTATTTT. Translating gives CASSTGLAGGPSTDTQYF.

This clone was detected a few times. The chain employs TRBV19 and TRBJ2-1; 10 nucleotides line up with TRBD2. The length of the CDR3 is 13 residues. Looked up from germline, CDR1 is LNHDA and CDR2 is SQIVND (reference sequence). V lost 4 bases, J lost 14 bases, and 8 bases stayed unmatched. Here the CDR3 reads CASSTILAGAEFF. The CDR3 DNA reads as TGTGCCAGTAGTACCATTCTAGCGGGAGCTGAGTTCTTC.

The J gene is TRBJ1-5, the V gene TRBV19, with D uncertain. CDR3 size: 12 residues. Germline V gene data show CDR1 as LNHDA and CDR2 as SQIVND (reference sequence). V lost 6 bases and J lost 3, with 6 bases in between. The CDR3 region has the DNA TGTGCCAGTAGCGGCTTCAATCAGCCCCAGCATTTT. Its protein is CASSGFNQPQHF.

The CDR3 nucleotides are TGTGCCAGCAGCCCGAGGGGGGGCGGGTACGAGCAGTACTTC. Translated, it gives CASSPRGGGYEQYF. The chain couples TRBV7-8 to TRBJ2-7; perhaps TRBD2 as D (7 bases). This CDR3 spans 14 amino acids. Trimming removed 5 bases from V and 4 bases from J, with 15 bases in between. Germline assignment: CDR1 SGHVS and CDR2 FQNEAQ.

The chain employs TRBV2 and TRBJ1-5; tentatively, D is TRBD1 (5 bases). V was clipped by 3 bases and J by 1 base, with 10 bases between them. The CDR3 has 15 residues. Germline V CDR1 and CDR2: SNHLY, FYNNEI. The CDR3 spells CASSELQGSNQPQHF. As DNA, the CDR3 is TGTGCCAGCAGTGAGCTGCAGGGCAGCAATCAGCCCCAGCATTTT.